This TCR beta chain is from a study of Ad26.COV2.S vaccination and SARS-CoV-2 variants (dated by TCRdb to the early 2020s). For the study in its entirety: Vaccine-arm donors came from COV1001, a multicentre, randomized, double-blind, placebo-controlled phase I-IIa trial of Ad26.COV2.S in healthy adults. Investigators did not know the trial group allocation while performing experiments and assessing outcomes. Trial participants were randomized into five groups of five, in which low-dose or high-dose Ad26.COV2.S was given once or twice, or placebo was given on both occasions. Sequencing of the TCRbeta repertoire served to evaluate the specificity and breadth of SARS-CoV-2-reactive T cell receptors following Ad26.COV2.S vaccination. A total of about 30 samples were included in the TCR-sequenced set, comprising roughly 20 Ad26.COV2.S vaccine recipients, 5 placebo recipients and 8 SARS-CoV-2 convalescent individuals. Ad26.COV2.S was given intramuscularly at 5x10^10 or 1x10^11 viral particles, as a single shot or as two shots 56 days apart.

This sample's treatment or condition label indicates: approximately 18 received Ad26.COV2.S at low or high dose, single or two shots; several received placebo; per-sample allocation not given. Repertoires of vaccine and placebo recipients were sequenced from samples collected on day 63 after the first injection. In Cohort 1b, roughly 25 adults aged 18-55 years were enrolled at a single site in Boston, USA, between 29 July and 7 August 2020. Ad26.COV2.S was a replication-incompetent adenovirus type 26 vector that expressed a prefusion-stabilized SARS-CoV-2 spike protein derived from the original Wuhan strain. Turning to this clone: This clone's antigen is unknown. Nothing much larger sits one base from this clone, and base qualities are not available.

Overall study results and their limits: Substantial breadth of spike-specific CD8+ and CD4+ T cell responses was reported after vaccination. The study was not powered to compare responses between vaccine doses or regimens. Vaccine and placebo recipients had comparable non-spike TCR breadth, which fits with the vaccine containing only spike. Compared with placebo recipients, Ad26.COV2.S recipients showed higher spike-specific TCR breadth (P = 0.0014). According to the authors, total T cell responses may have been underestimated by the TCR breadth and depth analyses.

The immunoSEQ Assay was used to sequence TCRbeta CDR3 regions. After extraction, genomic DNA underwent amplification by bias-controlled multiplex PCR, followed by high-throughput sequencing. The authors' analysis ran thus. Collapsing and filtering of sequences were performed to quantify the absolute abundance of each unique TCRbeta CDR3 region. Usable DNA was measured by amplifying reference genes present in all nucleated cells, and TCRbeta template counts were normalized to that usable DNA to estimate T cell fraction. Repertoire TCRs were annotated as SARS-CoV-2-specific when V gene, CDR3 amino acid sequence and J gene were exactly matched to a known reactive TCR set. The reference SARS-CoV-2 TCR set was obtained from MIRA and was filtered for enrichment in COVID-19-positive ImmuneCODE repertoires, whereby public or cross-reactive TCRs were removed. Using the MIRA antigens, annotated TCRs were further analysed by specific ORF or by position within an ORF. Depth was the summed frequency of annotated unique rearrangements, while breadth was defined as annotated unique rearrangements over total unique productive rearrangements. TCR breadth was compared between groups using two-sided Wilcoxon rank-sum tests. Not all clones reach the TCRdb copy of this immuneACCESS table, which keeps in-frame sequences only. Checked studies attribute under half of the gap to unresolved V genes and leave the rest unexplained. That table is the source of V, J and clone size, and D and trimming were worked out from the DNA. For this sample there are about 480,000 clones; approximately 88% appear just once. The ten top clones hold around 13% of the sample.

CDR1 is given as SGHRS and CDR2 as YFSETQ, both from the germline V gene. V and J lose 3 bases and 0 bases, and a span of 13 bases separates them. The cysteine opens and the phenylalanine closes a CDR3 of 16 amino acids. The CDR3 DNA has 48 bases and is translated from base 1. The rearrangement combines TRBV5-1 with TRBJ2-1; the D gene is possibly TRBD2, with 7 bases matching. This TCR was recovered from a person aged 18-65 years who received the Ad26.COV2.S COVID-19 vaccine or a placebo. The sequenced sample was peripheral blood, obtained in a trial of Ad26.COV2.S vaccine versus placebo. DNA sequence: TGCGCCAGCAGCTCCCAGGGAGGGGGCTCCTACAATGAGCAGTTCTTC. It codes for CASSSQGGGSYNEQFF.